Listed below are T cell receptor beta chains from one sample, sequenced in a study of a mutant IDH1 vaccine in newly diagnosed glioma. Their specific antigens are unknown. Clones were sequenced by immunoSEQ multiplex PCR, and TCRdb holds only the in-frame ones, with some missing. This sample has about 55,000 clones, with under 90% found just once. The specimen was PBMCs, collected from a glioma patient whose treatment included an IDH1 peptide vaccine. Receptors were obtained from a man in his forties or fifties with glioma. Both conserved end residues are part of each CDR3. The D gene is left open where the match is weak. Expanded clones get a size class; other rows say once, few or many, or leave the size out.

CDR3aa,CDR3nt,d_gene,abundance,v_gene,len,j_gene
CASSFTGTGDSPLHF,TGTGCCAGCAGCTTTACTGGGACAGGGGATTCACCCCTCCACTTT,TRBD1,-,TRBV5-6,15,TRBJ1-6
CASSTRQGILYGYTF,TGTGCCAGCAGTACCCGACAGGGGATACTCTATGGCTACACCTTC,TRBD1,-,TRBV6-6,15,TRBJ1-2
CASTESSGGQETQYF,TGTGCCAGCACCGAATCTAGCGGGGGTCAAGAGACCCAGTACTTC,TRBD2,-,TRBV6-5,15,TRBJ2-5
CASSLASAKNIQYF,TGTGCCAGCAGCTTAGCGTCCGCCAAAAACATTCAGTACTTC,-,once,TRBV7-2,14,TRBJ2-4
CASSGQYSNQPQHF,TGTGCCAGCAGTGGCCAGTATAGCAATCAGCCCCAGCATTTT,-,few,TRBV6-1,14,TRBJ1-5
CASSTRGQEQPQHF,TGTGCCAGCAGTACCCGGGGACAGGAACAGCCCCAGCATTTT,TRBD1,-,TRBV6-5,14,TRBJ1-5
CASSQAVSDYRSGNTIYF,TGCGCCAGCAGCCAAGCTGTGTCCGACTATCGCTCTGGAAACACCATATATTTT,-,-,TRBV4-1,18,TRBJ1-3
CAISEGLGGLYNEQFF,TGTGCCATCAGTGAGGGCCTGGGGGGACTTTACAATGAGCAGTTCTTC,-,-,TRBV10-3,16,TRBJ2-1
CASSYYSGGANTQYF,TGTGCCAGCAGTTACTATAGCGGGGGGGCCAATACGCAGTATTTT,TRBD2,-,TRBV6-5,15,TRBJ2-3
CASSLVGSNQPQHF,TGTGCCAGCAGCCTTGTGGGAAGCAATCAGCCCCAGCATTTT,-,-,TRBV5-5,14,TRBJ1-5
CASSLRWGASYNSPLHF,TGTGCCAGCAGCTTAAGGTGGGGGGCGTCCTATAATTCACCCCTCCACTTT,-,-,TRBV7-2,17,TRBJ1-6
CASSSTSGGTSTDTQYF,TGTGCCAGCAGTTCAACTAGCGGGGGCACTAGCACAGATACGCAGTATTTT,TRBD2,-,TRBV28,17,TRBJ2-3
CASSPEGQGANGYTF,TGTGCCAGCAGCCCCGAGGGACAGGGGGCAAATGGCTACACCTTC,TRBD1,-,TRBV7-9,15,TRBJ1-2
CASSLTPDLNNQPQHF,TGTGCCAGCAGTCTTACCCCGGACTTAAACAATCAGCCCCAGCATTTT,-,-,TRBV27,16,TRBJ1-5
CASRDSSGANVLTF,TGTGCCAGCAGAGACAGCTCTGGGGCCAACGTCCTGACTTTC,-,-,TRBV27,14,TRBJ2-6
CASSLAVVDTQYF,TGTGCCAGCAGCCTGGCGGTGGTCGATACGCAGTATTTT,-,-,TRBV9,13,TRBJ2-3
CASSYSPQGNTEAFF,TGTGCCAGCAGTTACTCCCCTCAGGGGAACACTGAAGCTTTCTTT,-,-,TRBV6-5,15,TRBJ1-1
CASSLDAPGTQYF,TGTGCCAGCAGCTTGGATGCCCCAGGGACCCAGTACTTC,-,-,TRBV5-4,13,TRBJ2-5
CASSPSWTGHYGYTF,TGTGCCAGCAGCCCTTCCTGGACAGGGCACTATGGCTACACCTTC,TRBD1,-,TRBV5-8,15,TRBJ1-2
CSVERGQGRNEQYF,TGCAGCGTTGAGAGAGGACAGGGGAGGAACGAGCAGTACTTC,TRBD1,-,TRBV29-1,14,TRBJ2-7
CASSPFRGAGNEQFF,TGTGCCAGCAGTCCCTTTCGGGGGGCGGGCAATGAGCAGTTCTTC,-,few,TRBV28,15,TRBJ2-1
CASSGIPGQDSGANVLTF,TGTGCCAGCAGTGGCATCCCGGGACAGGACTCTGGGGCCAACGTCCTGACTTTC,TRBD1,-,TRBV25-1,18,TRBJ2-6
CASSIVVTDTQYF,TGTGCCAGTAGTATAGTAGTCACAGATACGCAGTATTTT,-,-,TRBV19,13,TRBJ2-3
CASSPLGDTDTQYF,TGTGCCAGCAGCCCGCTGGGGGACACAGATACGCAGTATTTT,-,-,TRBV5-6,14,TRBJ2-3
CASTFTGGATEAFF,TGTGCCAGTACCTTCACAGGGGGCGCGACTGAAGCTTTCTTT,TRBD1,-,TRBV19,14,TRBJ1-1
CASSSGGDGSFGYTF,TGTGCCAGCAGCTCCGGGGGGGACGGCTCATTCGGCTACACCTTC,-,once,TRBV5-4,15,TRBJ1-2
CASSFTGTGSYEQYF,TGTGCCAGCAGCTTCACAGGGACAGGATCCTACGAGCAGTACTTC,TRBD1,-,TRBV7-2,15,TRBJ2-7
CASSLRRDNQPQHF,TGTGCCAGCAGCCTACGGCGGGATAATCAGCCCCAGCATTTT,-,many,TRBV6-5,14,TRBJ1-5
CASSPSERRGGEQYF,TGTGCCAGTAGCCCCTCTGAGAGACGGGGTGGGGAGCAGTACTTC,-,-,TRBV19,15,TRBJ2-7
CASSQHTSGEETQYF,TGCGCCAGCAGCCAGCATACTAGCGGGGAAGAGACCCAGTACTTC,TRBD2,-,TRBV4-1,15,TRBJ2-5
CASSLNGSPLHF,TGTGCCAGCAGCCTGAACGGGTCACCCCTCCACTTT,-,-,TRBV9,12,TRBJ1-6
CASSVEGSGNTIYF,TGTGCCAGCAGCGTAGAGGGCTCTGGAAACACCATATATTTT,-,few,TRBV9,14,TRBJ1-3
CAWSRLAGPWPQYF,TGTGCCTGGAGTCGACTAGCGGGGCCTTGGCCCCAGTACTTC,TRBD2,-,TRBV30,14,TRBJ2-5
CASSPEFRLPEQYF,TGTGCCAGCAGTCCGGAGTTCCGGCTCCCCGAGCAGTACTTC,-,-,TRBV6-5,14,TRBJ2-7
CASPKGGRVGSYEQYF,TGTGCTAGCCCCAAAGGGGGCAGGGTAGGATCCTACGAGCAGTACTTC,TRBD1,-,TRBV7-7,16,TRBJ2-7
CASSLGGGLHEQYF,TGTGCCAGCAGTTTGGGAGGAGGGCTCCACGAGCAGTACTTC,-,once,TRBV27,14,TRBJ2-7
CASSFLPSGANVLTF,TGCGCCAGCAGCTTTTTGCCCTCTGGGGCCAACGTCCTGACTTTC,-,-,TRBV5-1,15,TRBJ2-6
CASSWLAGDSYEQYF,TGTGCCAGCAGTTGGCTAGCGGGGGACTCCTACGAGCAGTACTTC,TRBD2,once,TRBV6-6,15,TRBJ2-7
CASSLGYISYNSPLHF,TGCGCCAGCAGCTTGGGTTACATCTCCTATAATTCACCCCTCCACTTT,-,-,TRBV5-1,16,TRBJ1-6
CASSFTGTGDTQYF,TGTGCCAGCAGCTTTACGGGAACCGGGGATACGCAGTATTTT,-,few,TRBV13,14,TRBJ2-3
CASSSGLAGGQGQYF,TGTGCCAGCAGCTCGGGACTAGCGGGGGGGCAGGGCCAGTACTTC,TRBD2,-,TRBV6-1,15,TRBJ2-5
CASSYGVGTDTQYF,TGTGCCAGCAGCTACGGGGTGGGGACGGATACGCAGTATTTT,-,-,TRBV5-4,14,TRBJ2-3
CASSPQREAFF,TGTGCCAGCAGCCCGCAGCGTGAAGCTTTCTTT,-,-,TRBV7-9,11,TRBJ1-1
CASSLMGGHPGGYTF,TGTGCCAGCAGCTTGATGGGGGGACACCCCGGTGGCTACACCTTC,-,-,TRBV5-4,15,TRBJ1-2
CASSQIGGTGTEKLFF,TGCGCCAGCAGCCAAATTGGAGGGACAGGGACTGAAAAACTGTTTTTT,TRBD1,-,TRBV4-1,16,TRBJ1-4
CASSQAASRYGYTF,TGTGCCAGCAGCCAAGCGGCCTCGAGATATGGCTACACCTTC,-,few,TRBV14,14,TRBJ1-2
CASSYFRTGANTEAFF,TGTGCCAGCAGTTACTTCAGGACAGGGGCGAACACTGAAGCTTTCTTT,TRBD1,-,TRBV6-6,16,TRBJ1-1
CASSQSDSNYGYTF,TGTGCCAGCAGCCAATCCGACAGTAACTATGGCTACACCTTC,-,-,TRBV4-2,14,TRBJ1-2
CASSFLGRLTEQETQYF,TGCGCCAGCAGCTTCCTTGGGAGACTCACAGAACAAGAGACCCAGTACTTC,-,-,TRBV5-1,17,TRBJ2-5
CASSQQLTGELFF,TGTGCCAGCAGTCAACAACTTACCGGGGAGCTGTTTTTT,-,-,TRBV6-1,13,TRBJ2-2
CASSTQGGHEQFF,TGTGCCAGCAGTACACAGGGGGGCCATGAGCAGTTCTTC,TRBD1,-,TRBV7-9,13,TRBJ2-1
CASSLLKTGGATDTQYF,TGTGCCAGCAGTTTACTGAAGACGGGGGGCGCAACAGATACGCAGTATTTT,-,-,TRBV27,17,TRBJ2-3
CASSLGTAQPQHF,TGTGCCAGCTCGCTCGGGACTGCTCAGCCCCAGCATTTT,-,-,TRBV18,13,TRBJ1-5
CASSQYGPGNEQFF,TGTGCCAGCAGCCAGTACGGACCGGGCAATGAGCAGTTCTTC,-,-,TRBV14,14,TRBJ2-1
CASSLIGSGGNYEQYF,TGTGCCAGCAGCCTCATAGGGAGCGGGGGGAACTACGAGCAGTACTTC,TRBD2,-,TRBV4-2,16,TRBJ2-7
CAVRVGRTEAFF,TGTGCCGTACGGGTGGGGCGCACTGAAGCTTTCTTT,-,-,TRBV2,12,TRBJ1-1